This T cell receptor beta chain stems from a study of T-cell reconstitution after alpha-beta-depleted transplantation in children. It was with unique molecular identifiers that the TCRbeta library was prepared. Using its own MiXCR run on the PCR reads, TCRdb lists one record per CDR3 protein. The sample includes about 110,000 distinct CDR3 sequences, over 9% of them seen just once. Trimming left V 4 bases short and J 8 bases short, with 21 bases between. CDR3 length: 15 amino acids. Germline loops: CDR1 SGHTA, CDR2 FQGNSA. This clonotype was seen repeatedly, ten times or more. The chain links TRBV7-2 to TRBJ2-7; perhaps TRBD1 as D (6 bases). Here the sequenced sample was PBMCs from the stem cell graft donor, taken from the stem cell graft. This clonotype was sampled from a human donor who donated a stem cell graft to a child with acute lymphoblastic leukemia. CDR3 sequence: CASSSRQDGSVQQYF. As DNA, the CDR3 is TGTGCCAGCAGCTCCCGACAGGATGGGTCCGTGCAGCAGTACTTC.